This TCR beta chain was sequenced during a study of lymphopenia after photon versus proton radiotherapy. Regarding this clone: Its antigen is undetermined.

The ends lost 3 bases at V and 5 bases at J; junction bases unmatched: 11. The CDR3 consists of 17 residues. Germline loops: CDR1 SGHTA, CDR2 FQGNSA. Study results and limitations: Post-nadir TCR diversity decline inversely tracked overall survival among those who died.

Using immunoSEQ multiplex PCR, the repertoire was profiled, and TCRdb retains in-frame clones only, with some absent. The sample carries approximately 30,000 clones, 94% recorded once. The rearrangement joins TRBV7-2 to TRBJ2-3; 10 bases line up with TRBD2. Sequencing used peripheral blood, obtained from a patient treated with photon-based radiotherapy. The clonotype comes from a woman between 45 and 65 years old with cholangiocarcinoma. CDR3 residues: CASSFRGSGGAVDTQYF. In DNA form, the CDR3 reads TGTGCCAGCAGCTTCCGGGGAAGCGGGGGGGCCGTAGATACGCAGTATTTT.